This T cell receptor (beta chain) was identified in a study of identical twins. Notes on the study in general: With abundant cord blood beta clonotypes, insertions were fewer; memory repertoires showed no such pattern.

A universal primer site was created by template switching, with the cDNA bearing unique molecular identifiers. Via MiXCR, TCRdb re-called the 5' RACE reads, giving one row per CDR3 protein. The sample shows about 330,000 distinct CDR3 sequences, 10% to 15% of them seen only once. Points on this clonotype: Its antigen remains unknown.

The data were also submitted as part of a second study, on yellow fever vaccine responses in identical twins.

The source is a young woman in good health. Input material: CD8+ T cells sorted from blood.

The CDR3 DNA reads as TGTGCCAGTAGTATTCGGAGTTGGGAGTTTAGCACAGATACGCAGTATTTT. Translated, it gives CASSIRSWEFSTDTQYF. V is TRBV19 and J is TRBJ2-3; the D gene is possibly TRBD2 (5 bases). Trimming pared 3 bases from V and 0 bases from J, leaving 16 bases between. The CDR3 covers 17 residues. CDR1 and CDR2 (germline): LNHDA, SQIVND (reference sequence).